This T cell receptor beta chain was recorded in a study of control samples from healthy donors and cancer patients. Measured with immunoSEQ multiplex PCR; TCRdb has only the in-frame clones, and not every one. In the table there are tens of thousands of clones, roughly nine tenths of which are singletons. The CDR3 has 15 amino acids. From germline, CDR1 is LNHNV and CDR2 YYDKDF (reference sequence). V was pared by 2 bases and J by 4 bases, with 14 bases between. The J gene is TRBJ1-2, the V gene TRBV15; perhaps TRBD1 as D (6 bases). The source is a man younger than 40 with colorectal cancer. Sequencing used PBMCs. CDR3 protein: CATSRYRESTYGYTF. CDR3 DNA sequence: TGTGCCACCAGCAGATACAGGGAGAGCACCTATGGCTACACCTTC.